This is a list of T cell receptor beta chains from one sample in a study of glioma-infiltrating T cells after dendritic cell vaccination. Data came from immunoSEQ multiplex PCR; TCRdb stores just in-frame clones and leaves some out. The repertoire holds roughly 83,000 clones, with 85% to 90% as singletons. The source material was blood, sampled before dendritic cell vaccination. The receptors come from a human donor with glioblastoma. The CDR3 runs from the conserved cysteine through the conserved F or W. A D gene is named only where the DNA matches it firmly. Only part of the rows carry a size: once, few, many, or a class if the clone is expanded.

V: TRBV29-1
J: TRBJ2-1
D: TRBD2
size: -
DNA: TGCAGGGGGAGCGGGACCCACAATGAGCAGTTCTTC
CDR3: CRGSGTHNEQFF

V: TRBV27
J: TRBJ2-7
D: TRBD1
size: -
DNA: TGTGCCAGCAGTTTGTTGACAGGGGCCTACGAGCAGTACTTC
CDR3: CASSLLTGAYEQYF

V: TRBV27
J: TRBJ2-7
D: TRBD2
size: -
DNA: TGTGCCAGCAGTCCGGGACTAGCCTACGAGCAGTACTTC
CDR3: CASSPGLAYEQYF

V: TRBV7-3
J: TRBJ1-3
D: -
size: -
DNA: TGTGCCAGCAGCTTATCAGGGGTGGAAGGAAACACCATATATTTT
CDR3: CASSLSGVEGNTIYF

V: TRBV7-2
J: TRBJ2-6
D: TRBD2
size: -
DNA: TGTGCCAGCAGCAAGGGACTAGCGGGAGGTGGGGCCAACGTCCTGACTTTC
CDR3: CASSKGLAGGGANVLTF

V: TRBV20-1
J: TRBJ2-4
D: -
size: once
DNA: TGCAGTGCTAGACAGGGTAGCATTCAGTACTTC
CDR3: CSARQGSIQYF

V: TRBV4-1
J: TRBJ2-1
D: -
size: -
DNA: TGCGCCAGCAGCCAAGCAGGGGTCCCCTACAATGAGCAGTTCTTC
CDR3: CASSQAGVPYNEQFF

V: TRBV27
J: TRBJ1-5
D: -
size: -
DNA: TGTGCCAGCAGCTCGGGTTATAGCAATCAGCCCCAGCATTTT
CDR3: CASSSGYSNQPQHF

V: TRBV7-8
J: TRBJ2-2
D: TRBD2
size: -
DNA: TGTGCCAGCAGACCCCGACTAGCGGGAGCGAATGGGGAGCTGTTTTTT
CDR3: CASRPRLAGANGELFF

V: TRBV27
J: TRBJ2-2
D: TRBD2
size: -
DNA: TGTGCCAGCAGTTACGGACTAGCGGAGAACACCGGGGAGCTGTTTTTT
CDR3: CASSYGLAENTGELFF

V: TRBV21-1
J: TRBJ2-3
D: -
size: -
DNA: TGTGCCAGCAGCAACCTAGCGGGGGGGCCCCCAGATACGCAGTATTTT
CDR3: CASSNLAGGPPDTQYF

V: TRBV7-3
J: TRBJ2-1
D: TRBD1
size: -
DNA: TGTGCCAGCAGCTTAACCCCCCAGGGGGCAAGAAGTTCCTACAATGAGCAGTTCTTC
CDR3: CASSLTPQGARSSYNEQFF

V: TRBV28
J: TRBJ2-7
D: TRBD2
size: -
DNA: TGTGCCAGCAGTTCTATCACGGGACTAGCAGTCGAGCAGTACTTC
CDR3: CASSSITGLAVEQYF

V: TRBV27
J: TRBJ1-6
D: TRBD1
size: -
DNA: TGTGCCAGCAGTTTTTTCCGGACAGGGGAAAATTCACCCCTCCACTTT
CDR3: CASSFFRTGENSPLHF

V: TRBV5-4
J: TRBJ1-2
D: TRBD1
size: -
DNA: TGTGCCAGCAGCTTGGTAACAGGGGATGGCTACACCTTC
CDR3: CASSLVTGDGYTF

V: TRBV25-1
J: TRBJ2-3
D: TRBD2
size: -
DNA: TGTGCCAGCAGTGAAAAGCAGGGTAGCGGGAGTGCAGATACGCAGTATTTT
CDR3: CASSEKQGSGSADTQYF

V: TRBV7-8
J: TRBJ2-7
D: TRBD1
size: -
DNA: TGTGCCAGCAGCCCTAGGACAGGGGACTACGAGCAGTACTTC
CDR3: CASSPRTGDYEQYF

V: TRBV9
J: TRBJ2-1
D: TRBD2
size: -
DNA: TGTGCCAGCAGCCCCTGGACTAGCGGGAGAGCTTACAATGAGCAGTTCTTC
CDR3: CASSPWTSGRAYNEQFF

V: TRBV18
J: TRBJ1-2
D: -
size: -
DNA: TGTGCCAGCTCACCAACAGGGATGAAATATGGCTACACCTTC
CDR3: CASSPTGMKYGYTF

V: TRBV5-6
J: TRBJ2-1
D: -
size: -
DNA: TGTGCCAGCAGCTACCACGGGGATTCTGGGAATGAGCAGTTCTTC
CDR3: CASSYHGDSGNEQFF

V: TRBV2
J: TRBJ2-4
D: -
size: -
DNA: TGTGCCAGCATGTTCGGGGGTCGGGGGAACATTCAGTACTTC
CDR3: CASMFGGRGNIQYF

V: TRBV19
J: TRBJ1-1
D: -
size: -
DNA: TGTGCCAGTAGTCGCGACAGGCCCCCGAACACTGAAGCTTTCTTT
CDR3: CASSRDRPPNTEAFF

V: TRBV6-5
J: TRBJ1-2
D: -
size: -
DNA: TGTGCCAGCAGTTACTCTGGGACACTCAACTATGGCTACACCTTC
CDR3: CASSYSGTLNYGYTF

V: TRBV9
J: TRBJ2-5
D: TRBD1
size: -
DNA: TGTGCCAGCAGCGCAGGGGGCCAAGAGACCCAGTACTTC
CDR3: CASSAGGQETQYF

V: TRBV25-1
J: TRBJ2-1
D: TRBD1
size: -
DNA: TGTGCCAGCAGTGAACGGCAGGGGGTCCCCTACAATGAGCAGTTCTTC
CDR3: CASSERQGVPYNEQFF

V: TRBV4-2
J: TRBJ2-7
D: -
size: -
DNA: TGTGCCAGCAGCCAAGGCGCAGCGGCAGGTACTTACGAGCAGTACTTC
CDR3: CASSQGAAAGTYEQYF

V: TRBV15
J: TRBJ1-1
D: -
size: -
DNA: TGTGCCACCAGGGGCAGGGAGGGGGTCATGAACACTGAAGCTTTCTTT
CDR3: CATRGREGVMNTEAFF

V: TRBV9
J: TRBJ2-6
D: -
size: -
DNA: TGTGCCAGCAGCGAAGGGGATAAAAACTCTGGGGCCAACGTCCTGACTTTC
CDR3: CASSEGDKNSGANVLTF

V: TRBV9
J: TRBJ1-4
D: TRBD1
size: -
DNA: TGTGCCAGCAGCGCCCAGGGGGCTGATGAAAAACTGTTTTTT
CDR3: CASSAQGADEKLFF

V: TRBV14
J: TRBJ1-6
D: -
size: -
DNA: TGTGCCAGCAGCCCCCGGGAAAATTCACCCCTCCACTTT
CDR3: CASSPRENSPLHF

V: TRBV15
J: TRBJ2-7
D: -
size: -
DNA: TGTGCCACCAGCAGAGAGGGTATCGGGTCCTACGAGCAGTACTTC
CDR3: CATSREGIGSYEQYF

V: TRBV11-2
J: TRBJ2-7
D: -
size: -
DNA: TGTGCCAGCAGCCCCATCCGGGACAGCACCGGCGGGGAGTACGAGCAGTACTTC
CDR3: CASSPIRDSTGGEYEQYF

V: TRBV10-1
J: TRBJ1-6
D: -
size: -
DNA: TGCGCCAGCAGTGAGAACGACAGTAATTCACCCCTCCACTTT
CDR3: CASSENDSNSPLHF

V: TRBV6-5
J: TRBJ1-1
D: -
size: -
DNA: TGTGCCAGCAGTTACACAGGGTCCGACGGGAGGACTGAAGCTTTCTTT
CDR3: CASSYTGSDGRTEAFF

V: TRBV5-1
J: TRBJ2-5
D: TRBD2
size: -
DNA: TGCGCCAGCAGCTTGACTAGCGGGGGGGTAAAAGAGACCCAGTACTTC
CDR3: CASSLTSGGVKETQYF

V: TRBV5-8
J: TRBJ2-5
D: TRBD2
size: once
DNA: TGTGCCAGCAGCTTCCACTGGATTACTAGCGGGAGGGCCGGTGAGACCCAGTACTTC
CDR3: CASSFHWITSGRAGETQYF

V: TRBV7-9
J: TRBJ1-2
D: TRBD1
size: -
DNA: TGTGCCAGCAGCTACCTGACAGGGGAAACACCCTATGGCTACACCTTC
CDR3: CASSYLTGETPYGYTF

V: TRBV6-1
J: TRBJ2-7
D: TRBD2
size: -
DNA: TGTGCCAGCAGCGCACTAGCGACACCCTACGAGCAGTACTTC
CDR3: CASSALATPYEQYF

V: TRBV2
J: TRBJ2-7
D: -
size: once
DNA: TGTGCCAGCAGTGAAGGACAGGCCGTAACCTACGAGCAGTACTTC
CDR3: CASSEGQAVTYEQYF

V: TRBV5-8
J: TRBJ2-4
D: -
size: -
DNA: TGTGCCAGCACCCCTAAACCCAGGCTAGCCAAAAACATTCAGTACTTC
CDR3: CASTPKPRLAKNIQYF

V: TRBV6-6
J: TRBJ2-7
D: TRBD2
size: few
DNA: TGTGCCAGCAGTGGCTTGGGTGGCGGGAGTCTGTACGAGCAGTACTTC
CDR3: CASSGLGGGSLYEQYF

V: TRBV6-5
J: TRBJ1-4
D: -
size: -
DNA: TGTGCCAGCAGCAAGGAGTTAACTAATGAAAAACTGTTTTTT
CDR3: CASSKELTNEKLFF

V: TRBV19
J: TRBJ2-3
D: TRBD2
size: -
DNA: TGTGCCAGTAAACAAGCGGGAACGGGGAATACGCAGTATTTT
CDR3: CASKQAGTGNTQYF

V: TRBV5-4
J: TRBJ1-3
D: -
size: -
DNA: TGTGCCAGCAGCTTGAATCAGGGGAAATCTGGAAACACCATATATTTT
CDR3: CASSLNQGKSGNTIYF

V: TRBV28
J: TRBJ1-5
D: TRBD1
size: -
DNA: TGTGCCAGCAGTTTTGGACAGGCTTTGGGTCAGCCCCAGCATTTT
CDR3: CASSFGQALGQPQHF

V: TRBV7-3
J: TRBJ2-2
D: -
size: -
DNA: TGTGCCAGCAGCTTCCTGCCCGGGAACACCGGGGAGCTGTTTTTT
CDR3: CASSFLPGNTGELFF

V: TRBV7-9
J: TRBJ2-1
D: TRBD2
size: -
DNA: TGTGCCAGCAGCCCCAGCGGGGGGGCGTACAATGAGCAGTTCTTC
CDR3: CASSPSGGAYNEQFF

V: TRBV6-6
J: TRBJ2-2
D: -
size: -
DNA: TGTGCCAGCAGTTACTCGAAACCGGGGGACACCGGGGAGCTGTTTTTT
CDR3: CASSYSKPGDTGELFF

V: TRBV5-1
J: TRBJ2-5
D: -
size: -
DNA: TGCGCCAGCAGCTTGGAAACGGGTCAAGAGACCCAGTACTTC
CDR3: CASSLETGQETQYF

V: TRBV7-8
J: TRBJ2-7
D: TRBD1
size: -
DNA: TGTGCCAGCAGCTTAGTATCGGGTCCAGGGGGCTCCTACGAGCAGTACTTC
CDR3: CASSLVSGPGGSYEQYF

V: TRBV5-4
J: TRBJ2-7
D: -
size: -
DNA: TGTGCCAGCAGCTTGGTCCAGGGAGGCGAGCAGTACTTC
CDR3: CASSLVQGGEQYF

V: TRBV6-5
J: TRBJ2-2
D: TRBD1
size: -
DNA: TGTGCCAGCAGTTACGCGGGACAGGGGGTTTTTGAGGAGCTGTTTTTT
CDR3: CASSYAGQGVFEELFF

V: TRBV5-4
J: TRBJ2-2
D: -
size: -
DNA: TGTGCCAGCAGCCCTCCGACTGGCGGGGAGCTGTTTTTT
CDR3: CASSPPTGGELFF

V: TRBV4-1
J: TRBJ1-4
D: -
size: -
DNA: TGCGCCAGCGGGGGGGTGATTAATGAAAAACTGTTTTTT
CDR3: CASGGVINEKLFF

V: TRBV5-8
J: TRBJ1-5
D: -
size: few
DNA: TGTGCCAGCAGCTTATTAGAGGGCAGTAGCAATCAGCCCCAGCATTTT
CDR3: CASSLLEGSSNQPQHF

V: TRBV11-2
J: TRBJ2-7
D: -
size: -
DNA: TGTGCCAGCAGCTTAGAACAGTCCCGTTCCTACGAGCAGTACTTC
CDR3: CASSLEQSRSYEQYF

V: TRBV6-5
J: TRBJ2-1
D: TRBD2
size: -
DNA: TGTGCCAGCAGTTACTCGGCGCTAGCGGGAAACAATGAGCAGTTCTTC
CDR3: CASSYSALAGNNEQFF

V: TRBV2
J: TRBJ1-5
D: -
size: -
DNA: TGTGCCAGCAGTGTGTCAGAGGGTCAGCCCCAGCATTTT
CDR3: CASSVSEGQPQHF

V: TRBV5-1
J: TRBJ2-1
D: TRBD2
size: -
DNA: TGCGCCAGCAGCTTGTCTGTGCGGGGGAAGGGTGAGCAGTTCTTC
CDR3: CASSLSVRGKGEQFF

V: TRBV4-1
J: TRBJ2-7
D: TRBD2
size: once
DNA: TGCGACAGCAGCCTGGGACTAGCGGGAGGCCGACTCTCCGGCTACGAGCAGTACTTC
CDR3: CDSSLGLAGGRLSGYEQYF